This TCR beta chain was sequenced in a study of blood T cell repertoires in COVID-19. The repertoire was sequenced with immunoSEQ multiplex PCR; TCRdb's copy has only in-frame clones and lacks some. The sample has around 450,000 clones, roughly 91% seen once; the top ten hold around 4.5%. CDR1 MNHEY and CDR2 SVGEGT come from the germline V gene. This CDR3 region has 15 residues. V gave up 1 base and J gave up 4 bases; unmatched junction bases: 4. The source material was peripheral blood. The clonotype comes from a woman aged 25 to 39 with acute or convalescent COVID-19. The gene calls are TRBV6-2 or TRBV6-3 and TRBJ2-1; TRBD2 agrees at 7 bases. In DNA form, the CDR3 reads TGTGCCAGCAGTTACTTGGGGGGGGTGTACAATGAGCAGTTCTTC. Its translation is CASSYLGGVYNEQFF.